These T cell receptor beta chains were read from a single sample in a study of cytomegalovirus exposure and HLA in healthy donors. This table comes from immunoSEQ multiplex PCR, and its TCRdb copy is limited to in-frame clones, with some not included. This repertoire includes tens of thousands of clones. The specimen sequenced was PBMCs. Source of these receptors: a male donor in good health and CMV-seronegative. Both conserved end residues are part of each CDR3. The order of the fields is V gene, J gene, D gene, CDR3 DNA, CDR3 protein. A D gene is named only where the DNA matches it firmly.

TRBV28	TRBJ1-1	NA	TGTGCCAGCAGTTTTGGTGGCGGCATGAACACTGAAGATTTCTTT	CASSFGGGMNTEDFF
TRBV6-5	TRBJ2-3	TRBD2	TGTGCCAGCAGTTATTCGGGAGGTGGGGGAGATACGCAGTATTTT	CASSYSGGGGDTQYF
TRBV16	TRBJ2-1	NA	TGTGCCAGCAGCAGAGGCACTAGGGATGAGCAGTTCTTC	CASSRGTRDEQFF
TRBV6-5	TRBJ2-1	TRBD2	TGTGCCAGCAGAAAAGGGACTAGCGGAGCCAATGAGCAGTTCTTC	CASRKGTSGANEQFF
TRBV27	TRBJ2-2	TRBD2	TGTGCCAGCAGTTATAGCGGGAAGGCCGGGGAGCTGTTTTTT	CASSYSGKAGELFF
TRBV2	TRBJ1-2	NA	TGTGCCAGGAGCTTCTCCGAGCGCTCCACCTTC	CARSFSERSTF
TRBV5-1	TRBJ2-1	TRBD2	TGCGCCAGCAGCGCTTGGGGACTAGCGGAAAACGACAATGAGCAGTTCTTC	CASSAWGLAENDNEQFF
TRBV18	TRBJ2-1	NA	TGTGCCAGCTCACCCGGGGATGGTAGCGGATTCCTCAAGGAGCAGTTCTTC	CASSPGDGSGFLKEQFF
TRBV2	TRBJ1-1	NA	TGTGCCAGCAACGAACCTGGAGGCGCTTTCTTT	CASNEPGGAFF
TRBV9	TRBJ2-1	TRBD2	TGTGCCAGCAGCCCTAGCGGGAGCTCCTACAATGAGCAGTTCTTC	CASSPSGSSYNEQFF
TRBV2	TRBJ2-7	NA	TGTGCCAGCAGTGAAGCGCTTCGGTTTGCGGGGTACGAGCAGTACTTC	CASSEALRFAGYEQYF
TRBV28	TRBJ1-2	TRBD1	TGTGCCAGCAGGACTGGGGACAGACTCTATGGCTACACCTTC	CASRTGDRLYGYTF
TRBV23-1	TRBJ2-7	NA	TGCGCCAGCAGTCACCCCCCGACCGCAGGCTCCTACGAGCAGTACTTC	CASSHPPTAGSYEQYF
TRBV30	TRBJ1-6	TRBD1	TGTGCCTGGACGAGAGGGACAGGGAGCTACTATAATTCACCCCTCCACTTT	CAWTRGTGSYYNSPLHF
TRBV28	TRBJ2-7	NA	TGTGCCAGCAGTTTCGGGAGACCGTACGAGCAGTACTTC	CASSFGRPYEQYF
TRBV7-2	TRBJ2-2	TRBD2	TGTGCCAGCAGCTCTCGGGGGGGGGACACCGGGGAGCTGTTTTTT	CASSSRGGDTGELFF
TRBV28	TRBJ1-1	NA	TGTGCCAGCAGCCTCAAAACTTTGGAGGTGAACACTGAAGCTTTCTTT	CASSLKTLEVNTEAFF
TRBV6-1	TRBJ1-1	NA	TGTGCCAGCAGTGAAGCGGGCCGGGATGGACCTGAAGCTTTCTTT	CASSEAGRDGPEAFF
TRBV7-2	TRBJ1-2	TRBD1	TGTGCCAGCAGCTCTCGGACAGGGGGCGAATCTGGGGGCTACACCTTC	CASSSRTGGESGGYTF
TRBV20-1	TRBJ2-3	NA	TGCAGTGCTACGTACTTTTATACGCAGTATTTT	CSATYFYTQYF
TRBV29-1	TRBJ2-5	NA	TGCAGCGTTGTGCACCGCAGGGGAGATGAGAACCAGTACTTC	CSVVHRRGDENQYF
TRBV27	TRBJ2-5	TRBD1	TGTGCCAGCAGTTTATTGGGGACAGCACAAGAGACCCAGTACTTC	CASSLLGTAQETQYF
TRBV7-9	TRBJ2-7	TRBD1	TGTGCCAGCAGCTTAGGACAGGGTAATATCAACGAGCAGTACTTC	CASSLGQGNINEQYF
TRBV7-2	TRBJ2-1	NA	TGTGCCAGCAGCTTAGTATGGGACACTCACAATGAGCAGTTCTTC	CASSLVWDTHNEQFF
TRBV7-6	TRBJ2-1	NA	TGTGCCAGCAGCTTAGCCTACTCGACGGGATTAGCCTACAATGAGCAGTTCTTC	CASSLAYSTGLAYNEQFF
TRBV2	TRBJ1-1	NA	TGTGCCAGCATGGCGGGGGTGGTGAACACTGAAGCTTTCTTT	CASMAGVVNTEAFF
TRBV7-2	TRBJ2-5	TRBD2	TGTGCCAGCAGCCGACTAGCGGGGGGGCAGGAGACCCAGTACTTC	CASSRLAGGQETQYF
TRBV19	TRBJ1-1	NA	TGTGCCAGTAGTATAGGGACAACCGAAGCTTTCTTT	CASSIGTTEAFF
TRBV6-6	TRBJ1-1	TRBD1	TGTGCCGGAGGACAGGGGACTGTCACTGAAGCTTTCTTT	CAGGQGTVTEAFF
TRBV6-5	TRBJ2-5	TRBD2	TGTGCCAGCTTTAAACTAGCGTTCCAAGAGACCCAGTACTTC	CASFKLAFQETQYF
TRBV27	TRBJ1-2	NA	TGTGCCAGCAGTTTACTCACAGGGCGGCTTGGCTACACCTTC	CASSLLTGRLGYTF
TRBV5-1	TRBJ2-7	NA	TGCGCCAGCAGCTTGGGCGCCTACGAGCAGTACTTC	CASSLGAYEQYF
TRBV5-8	TRBJ2-5	TRBD2	TGTGCCAGCAGCCCGGGGCGGGGGGGCGTGGAGACCCAGTACTTC	CASSPGRGGVETQYF
TRBV28	TRBJ1-5	NA	TGTGCCAGCAGTGACCAGGGGATGGGGCAGCCCCAGCATTTT	CASSDQGMGQPQHF
TRBV6-1	TRBJ1-4	NA	TGTGCCAGCAGTGATTCTGGGACAAGGAGGAGTAGCGAAAAACTGTTTTTT	CASSDSGTRRSSEKLFF